Presented here are 11 T cell receptor beta chains from one specimen sequenced in a study of CD8 T cells in Susac syndrome (dated by TCRdb to between 2018 and 2021). The receptor library was made with the immunoSEQ multiplex PCR assay. RNA was extracted using the RNeasy kit, and about 0.45 to 1 ug of the RNA was reverse transcribed with random hexamers. Using fastp trimming at Q25 and MiXCR clonotype assembly, TCRdb reanalyzed the public sequencing data and kept in-frame beta chains. CDR3 protein duplicates are merged, each entry listing the most common genes and DNA. This sample gives 100,000 to 150,000 distinct CDR3 sequences in total; approximately 95% of them show up just once. The ten most abundant clones make up roughly 0.3% of the sample. The sequenced sample was CD8+ T cells from PBMCs. These receptors originate from a human donor with multiple sclerosis.

The chain is built from TRBV2 and TRBJ2-7; 13 bases line up with TRBD2. Germline values: CDR1 SNHLY, CDR2 FYNNEI. The CDR3 is 15 amino acids. Losses at the gene ends were 9 bases for V and 6 bases for J; bases not matched to a gene: 11. The CDR3, as DNA: TGTGCCAGTCCGCAGGGGACTAGCGGGACCTCCGAGCAGTACGTC. Its protein product is CASPQGTSGTSEQYV.

The chain is built from TRBV9 and TRBJ1-1, with 7 bases identical to TRBD1. The CDR3 has 14 residues. Losses at the gene ends were 2 bases for V and 4 bases for J; bases not matched to a gene: 5. Per the germline V gene, CDR1 is SGDLS and CDR2 is YYNGEE. Here the CDR3 DNA reads TGTGCCAGCAGCGTTATGCCAGGGGGCACTGAAGCTTTCTTT. Encoded protein: CASSVMPGGTEAFF.

The J gene is TRBJ2-1, the V gene TRBV20-1; 11 positions agree with TRBD2. The CDR3 covers 16 residues. V dropped 0 bases and J dropped 4; count of bases not matched to a gene: 5. Germline lookup yields CDR1 DFQATT and CDR2 SNEGSKA (reference sequence). In DNA, the CDR3 is TGCAGTGCTAGAGATTTTGGGACTAGCGGATACAATGAGCAGTTCTTC. Amino acid sequence: CSARDFGTSGYNEQFF.

CDR3 in amino acids: CASKPLGRLEHGELFF. The DNA for the CDR3 is TGCGCCAGCAAACCCCTAGGAAGGTTGGAGCACGGGGAGCTGTTTTTT. The rearrangement uses TRBV5-1 and TRBJ2-2, with unresolved D. CDR1 is SGHRS, CDR2 YFSETQ, per germline. Between the trimmed V and J ends, which lost 6 bases and 7 bases, there was a span of 22 bases. There are 16 residues in the CDR3.

This clonotype has more than one count but fewer than ten. For the CDR3, the DNA is TGCAGCGTTGATGTTGTCGGGACACGAGTCACCGAGCAGTACTTC. Residues: CSVDVVGTRVTEQYF. V usage is TRBV29-1 and J usage is TRBJ2-7; perhaps TRBD1 as D (6 bases). Trimming shortened V by 3 bases and J by 6 bases, and 21 bases separated the two germline ends. The CDR3 sequence is 15 residues long. CDR1 and CDR2 from the germline V gene are SQVTM and ANQGSEA.

The V gene is TRBV16, the J gene TRBJ1-1; D is ambiguous. Deletions cut 2 bases from V and 6 bases from J, with 13 bases between. CDR3 length equals 14 residues. The germline gives CDR1 KGHSY, CDR2 FQNENV. CDR3 nucleotide sequence: TGTGCCAGCAGCCAAGGCGCGTCTTTGTCTGAAGCTTTCTTT. Its translation: CASSQGASLSEAFF.

The chain combines TRBV27 with TRBJ2-2; D is perhaps TRBD2 (5 bases). Trimming removed 3 bases at V and 8 bases at J, with 10 bases between. Germline loops: CDR1 MNHEY, CDR2 SMNVEV (reference sequence). The length of the CDR3 is 13 residues. CDR3 amino acids: CASSFSTGGELFF. CDR3 DNA sequence: TGTGCCAGCAGTTTCTCAACGGGGGGGGAGCTGTTTTTT.

The chain links TRBV27 to TRBJ1-2, with 8 bases lining up with TRBD1. The trim removed 3 bases at V and 6 bases at J, leaving 3 bases unmatched. CDR1 is MNHEY and CDR2 is SMNVEV in the germline V gene (reference sequence). CDR3 size: 13 residues. As DNA, the CDR3 is TGTGCCAGCAGTTTCTTACAGGGGGATGGCTACACCTTC. It encodes CASSFLQGDGYTF.

The chain carries TRBV9 and TRBJ2-2, with D possibly being TRBD2 (7 bases). The V end was cut by 6 bases, the J end by 4 bases, with 16 bases between. The CDR3 is made up of 15 amino acids. Germline lookup yields CDR1 SGDLS and CDR2 YYNGEE. CDR3 protein: CASTPRGATTGELFF. In DNA form, the CDR3 reads TGTGCCAGCACCCCCCGGGGGGCGACCACCGGGGAGCTGTTTTTT.

The rearrangement links TRBV6-1 to TRBJ1-2; D not resolved. From germline, CDR1 is MNHNS and CDR2 SASEGT. The CDR3 length is 16 residues. Trimming removed 2 bases from V and 4 bases from J, with 17 bases in between. This CDR3 reads CASSERPLIKPYGYTF. DNA of the CDR3: TGTGCCAGCAGTGAAAGGCCACTAATAAAACCCTATGGCTACACCTTC.

The chain combines TRBV24-1 with TRBJ1-2; D is ambiguous. The length of the CDR3 is 11 residues. In germline, CDR1 is KGHDR, CDR2 SFDVKD. The V end lost 5 bases, the J end lost 5 bases, and 5 bases lay between the germline ends. The CDR3 coding sequence is TGTGCCACCAGTGGCGTTTATGGCTACACCTTC. As protein: CATSGVYGYTF.